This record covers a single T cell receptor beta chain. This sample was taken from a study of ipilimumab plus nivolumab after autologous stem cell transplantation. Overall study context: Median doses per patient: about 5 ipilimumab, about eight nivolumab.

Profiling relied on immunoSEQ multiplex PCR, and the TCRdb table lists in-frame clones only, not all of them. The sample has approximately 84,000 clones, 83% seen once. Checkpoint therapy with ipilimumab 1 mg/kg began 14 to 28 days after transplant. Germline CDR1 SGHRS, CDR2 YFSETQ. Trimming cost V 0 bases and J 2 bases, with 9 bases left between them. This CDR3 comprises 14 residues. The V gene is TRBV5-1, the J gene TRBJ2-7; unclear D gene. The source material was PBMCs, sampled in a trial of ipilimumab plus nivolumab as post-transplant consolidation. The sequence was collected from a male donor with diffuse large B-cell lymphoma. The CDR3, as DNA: TGCGCCAGCAGCTTGGCTGGGATGACCTACGAGCAGTACTTC. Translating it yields CASSLAGMTYEQYF.